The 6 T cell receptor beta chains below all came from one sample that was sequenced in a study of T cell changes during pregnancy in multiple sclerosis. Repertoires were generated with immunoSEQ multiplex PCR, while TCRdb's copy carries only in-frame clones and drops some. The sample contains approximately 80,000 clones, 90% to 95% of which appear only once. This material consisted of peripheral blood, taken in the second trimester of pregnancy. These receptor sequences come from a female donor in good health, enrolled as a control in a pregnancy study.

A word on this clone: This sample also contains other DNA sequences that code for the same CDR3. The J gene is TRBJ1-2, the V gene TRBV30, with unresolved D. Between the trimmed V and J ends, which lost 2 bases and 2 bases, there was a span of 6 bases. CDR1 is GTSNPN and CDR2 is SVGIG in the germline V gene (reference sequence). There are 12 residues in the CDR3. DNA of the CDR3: TGTGCCTGGAGTCTGGGCAACTATGGCTACACCTTC. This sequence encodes CAWSLGNYGYTF.

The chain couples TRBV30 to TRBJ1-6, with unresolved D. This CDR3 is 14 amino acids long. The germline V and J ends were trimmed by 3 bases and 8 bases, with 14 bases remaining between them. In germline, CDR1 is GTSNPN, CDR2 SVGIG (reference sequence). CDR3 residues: CAWRRAGPYSPLHF. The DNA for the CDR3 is TGTGCCTGGAGGCGGGCCGGCCCATATTCACCCCTCCACTTT.

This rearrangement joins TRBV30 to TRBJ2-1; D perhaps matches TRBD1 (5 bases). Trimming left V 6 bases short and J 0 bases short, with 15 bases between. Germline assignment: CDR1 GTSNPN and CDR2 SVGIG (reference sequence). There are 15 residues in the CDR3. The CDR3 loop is CACVGATSSYNEQFF. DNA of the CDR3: TGTGCCTGTGTAGGGGCGACCAGCTCCTACAATGAGCAGTTCTTC.

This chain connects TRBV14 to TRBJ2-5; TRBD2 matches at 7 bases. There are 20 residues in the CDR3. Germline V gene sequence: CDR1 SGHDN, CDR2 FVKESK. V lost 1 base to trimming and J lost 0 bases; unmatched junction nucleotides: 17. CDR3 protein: CASSQVAGFPGNYNQETQYF. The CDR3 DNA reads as TGTGCCAGCAGCCAAGTAGCGGGTTTTCCGGGCAATTACAACCAAGAGACCCAGTACTTC.

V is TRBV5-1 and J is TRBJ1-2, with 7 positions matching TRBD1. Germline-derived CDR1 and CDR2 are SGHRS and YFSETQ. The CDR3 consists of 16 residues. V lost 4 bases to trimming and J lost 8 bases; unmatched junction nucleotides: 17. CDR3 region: CASSAQPTGQVSGYTF. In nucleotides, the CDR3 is TGCGCCAGCAGCGCACAACCTACTGGACAGGTTTCCGGCTACACCTTC.

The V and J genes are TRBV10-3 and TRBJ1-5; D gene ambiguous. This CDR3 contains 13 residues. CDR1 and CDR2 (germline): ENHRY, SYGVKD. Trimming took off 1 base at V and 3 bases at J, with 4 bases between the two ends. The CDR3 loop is CAISEFINQPQHF. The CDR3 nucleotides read TGTGCCATCAGTGAGTTCATCAATCAGCCCCAGCATTTT.